Below are 12 T cell receptor beta chains sequenced from a single sample in a study of human T cells and chemical hapten exposure. Time point indicated: pre-sensitization, week 0. Sample treatment: therapeutic diphenylcyclopropenone sensitization with weekly scalp DPC. A single record per CDR3 protein comes from TCRdb applying MiXCR to the RACE reads. Of under 200,000 distinct CDR3 sequences detected, more than 25% appear once; the ten largest clones hold 2.5% to 3.5%. Source: whole blood, taken in connection with sensitization to the hapten diphenylcyclopropenone (DPC). These receptors were taken from a woman aged 25-40 years with alopecia areata. Some clones in this sample may be carry-over from other donors' samples.

J is TRBJ2-7 and V is TRBV20-1; the D gene is possibly TRBD1 (5 bases). The germline V and J ends were trimmed by 5 bases and 8 bases, with 16 bases remaining between them. CDR1 is DFQATT and CDR2 is SNEGSKA in the germline V gene (reference sequence). The CDR3 runs 12 residues. The CDR3: CSAWTTWGKQYF. The CDR3 DNA sequence: TGCAGTGCTTGGACAACATGGGGCAAGCAGTACTTC.

This clonotype was observed at least ten times. This rearrangement joins TRBV11-1 to TRBJ1-1; D remains unclear. Germline loops: CDR1 SGHAT, CDR2 FQDESV (reference sequence). Deletions cut 5 bases from V and 5 bases from J, with 9 bases between. The length of the CDR3 is 12 residues. The CDR3 reads CASSTEGTEAFF. The DNA for the CDR3 is TGTGCCAGCAGCACGGAAGGGACTGAAGCTTTCTTT.

This clonotype was found a few times. The V call is TRBV29-1, the J call TRBJ2-3; D gene uncertain. The V gene lost 1 base and the J gene lost 8 bases, with 10 bases spanning the gap. Germline CDR1 and CDR2: SQVTM and ANQGSEA. The CDR3 has 12 amino acids. CDR3 sequence reads: CSVEGVPSTQYF. The CDR3 nucleotides are TGCAGCGTTGAAGGCGTACCCAGTACGCAGTATTTT.

This clonotype was observed a few times. The CDR3 loop is CASCRQTVGKLFF. The DNA of the CDR3 is TGTGCCAGCTGCAGACAGACCGTAGGGAAACTGTTTTTT. This chain uses TRBV28 with TRBJ1-4; D possibly corresponds to TRBD1 (5 bases). The CDR3 contains 13 residues. Germline CDR1 MDHEN, CDR2 SYDVKM. The V end was cut by 8 bases, the J end by 11 bases, with 18 bases between.

With respect to this clonotype: This may be a read error: a much more frequent sequence differs by one nucleotide. This chain joins TRBV3-1 and TRBJ2-2; no definite D call. Germline CDR1 reads LGHDT; CDR2 reads YNNKEL (reference sequence). This CDR3 is built from 12 residues. The CDR3 reads CASTQGPGELFF. The DNA for the CDR3 is TGTGCCAGCACCCAAGGGCCCGGGGAGCTGTTTTTT. Filled out from reference TRBV3-1 and TRBJ2-2, the complete variable domain reads DTAVSQTPKYLVTQMGNDKSIKCEQNLGHDTMYWYKQDSKKFLKIMFSYNNKELIINETVPNRFSPKSPDKAHLNLHINSLELGDSAVYFCASTQGPGELFFGEGSRLTVL.

This clonotype was recorded a few times. The chain employs TRBV20-1 and TRBJ2-3; D is ambiguous. The CDR3 has 13 residues. Trimming removed 1 base from V and 0 bases from J, with 5 bases in between. CDR1 and CDR2 from the germline V gene are DFQATT and SNEGSKA (reference sequence). CDR3 sequence: CSARAPSTDTQYF. As DNA, the CDR3 is TGCAGTGCTAGAGCCCCTAGCACAGATACGCAGTATTTT.

The chain has TRBV2 and TRBJ1-5, with a possible D match to TRBD1 (5 bases). Per germline, CDR1 SNHLY and CDR2 FYNNEI. V was pared by 6 bases and J by 7 bases, with 16 bases between. This CDR3 region has 14 residues. The CDR3 coding sequence is TGTGCCAGCAGGGGGACTTCTGTAGGGCAGCCCCAGCATTTT. Protein product: CASRGTSVGQPQHF.

The V gene is TRBV7-2, the J gene TRBJ2-3; unclear D gene. The CDR3 spans 14 residues. V was trimmed by 3 bases and J by 4 bases, leaving 11 bases between them. The germline V gene has CDR1 SGHTA and CDR2 FQGNSA. CDR3 DNA sequence: TGTGCCAGCAGCTTCGGGCCTGCGGCAGATACGCAGTATTTT. It yields the protein CASSFGPAADTQYF.

This rearrangement joins TRBV7-9 to TRBJ1-1, with D uncertain. The V and J ends lost 4 bases and 2 bases respectively, with 11 bases between them. The germline CDR1 and CDR2 sequences are SEHNR and FQNEAQ (reference sequence). The CDR3 is 14 residues long. CDR3 in amino acids: CASSSMSGNTEAFF. CDR3 in DNA: TGTGCCAGCAGCTCCATGTCCGGAAACACTGAAGCTTTCTTT.

This clonotype has a handful of counts. V is TRBV28 and J is TRBJ1-5; D might be TRBD1 (5 bases). Per germline, CDR1 MDHEN and CDR2 SYDVKM. With 6 bases removed from V and 4 bases from J, the gap between germline ends came to 13 bases. The CDR3 contains 14 residues. The CDR3 region is CASRPDTRNQPQHF. The CDR3 bases are TGTGCCAGCAGACCGGACACTCGGAATCAGCCCCAGCATTTT.

This chain joins TRBV24-1 and TRBJ1-5, with 10 positions matching TRBD1. The CDR3 extends over 17 amino acids. Trimming cost V 3 bases and J 2 bases; bases outside gene matches: 6. Germline loops: CDR1 KGHDR, CDR2 SFDVKD. The CDR3 sequence: CATSDGQGDIGNQPQHF. In DNA form, the CDR3 reads TGTGCCACCAGTGATGGACAGGGGGATATAGGCAATCAGCCCCAGCATTTT.

This clonotype appeared a few times. V is TRBV9 and J is TRBJ2-7, with TRBD1 as a possible D gene (5 bases). Germline V CDR1 and CDR2: SGDLS, YYNGEE. The CDR3 loop spans 16 amino acids. The germline V and J ends were trimmed by 4 bases and 6 bases, with 23 bases remaining between them. CDR3 DNA: TGTGCCAGCAGCCTAGATCCGGGCCCAGATCAGGGCGAGCAGTACTTC. This encodes CASSLDPGPDQGEQYF.